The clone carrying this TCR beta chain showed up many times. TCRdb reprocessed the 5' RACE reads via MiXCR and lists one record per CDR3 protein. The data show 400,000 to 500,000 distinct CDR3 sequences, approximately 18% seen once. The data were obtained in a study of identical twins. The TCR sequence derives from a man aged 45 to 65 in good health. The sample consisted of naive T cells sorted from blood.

The CDR3 here is CSARDRASEQYF. CDR3 DNA sequence: TGCAGCGCCCGGGACAGGGCAAGCGAGCAGTACTTC. The rearrangement joins TRBV29-1 to TRBJ2-7; 9 bases fit TRBD1. The CDR3 runs to 12 residues. Germline V gene sequence: CDR1 SQVTM, CDR2 ANQGSEA. V gave up 7 bases and J gave up 6 bases; unmatched junction bases: 7.